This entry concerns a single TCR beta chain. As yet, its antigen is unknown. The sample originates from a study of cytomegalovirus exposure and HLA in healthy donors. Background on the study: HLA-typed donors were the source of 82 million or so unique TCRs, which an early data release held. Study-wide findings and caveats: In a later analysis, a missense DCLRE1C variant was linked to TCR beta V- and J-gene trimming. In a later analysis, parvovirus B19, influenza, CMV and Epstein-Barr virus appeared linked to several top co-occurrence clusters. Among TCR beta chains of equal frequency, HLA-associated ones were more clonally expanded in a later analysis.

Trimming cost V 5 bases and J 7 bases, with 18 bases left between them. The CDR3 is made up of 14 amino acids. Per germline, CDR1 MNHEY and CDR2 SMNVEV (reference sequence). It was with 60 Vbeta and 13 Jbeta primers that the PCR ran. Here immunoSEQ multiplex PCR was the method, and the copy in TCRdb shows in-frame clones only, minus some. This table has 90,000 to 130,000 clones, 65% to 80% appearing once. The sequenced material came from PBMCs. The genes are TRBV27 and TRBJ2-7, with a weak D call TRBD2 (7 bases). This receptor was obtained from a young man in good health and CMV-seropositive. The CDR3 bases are TGTGCCAGCAGTCCCTTAGGGGGGGCCGGGGAGCAGTACTTC. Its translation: CASSPLGGAGEQYF.